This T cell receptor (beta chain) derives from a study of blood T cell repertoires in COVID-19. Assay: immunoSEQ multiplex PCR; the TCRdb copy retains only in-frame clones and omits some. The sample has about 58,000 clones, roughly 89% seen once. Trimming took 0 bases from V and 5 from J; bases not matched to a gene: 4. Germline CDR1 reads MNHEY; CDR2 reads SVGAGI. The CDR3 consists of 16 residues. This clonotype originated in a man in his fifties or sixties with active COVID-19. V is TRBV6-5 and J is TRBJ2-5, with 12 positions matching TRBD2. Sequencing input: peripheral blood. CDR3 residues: CASSYSLAGGRETQYF. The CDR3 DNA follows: TGTGCCAGCAGTTACTCCCTAGCGGGAGGGCGGGAGACCCAGTACTTC.